Reported below is one T cell receptor beta chain. As yet, its antigen is unknown. The source of the sample is a study of identical twins. Findings and caveats of the study: Fewer insertions characterized abundant cord blood beta clonotypes, whereas memory repertoires showed none.

TCRdb re-analysed the 5' RACE reads in MiXCR, keeping a single row per CDR3 protein. The sample holds about 500,000 distinct CDR3 sequences, over 11% seen once. These data were also filed under a second study, of yellow fever vaccine responses in identical twins.

The sequencing sample was made of CD4+ T cells sorted from blood. The source is a woman between 18 and 29 years old in good health.

The CDR3 sequence: CASSNGQGRGETQYF. CDR3 nucleotide sequence: TGTGCCAGCAGCAACGGACAGGGTAGAGGCGAGACCCAGTACTTC. The chain uses TRBV5-6 and TRBJ2-5; 8 nucleotides align to TRBD1. Trimming at V came to 4 bases and at J to 5 bases, leaving 10 bases not matched to a gene. The CDR3 covers 15 residues. From germline, CDR1 is SGHDT and CDR2 YYEEEE. Together with reference TRBV5-6 and TRBJ2-5, the CDR3 gives the full variable domain: DAGVTQSPTHLIKTRGQQVTLRCSPKSGHDTVSWYQQALGQGPQFIFQYYEEEERQRGNFPDRFSGHQFPNYSSELNVNALLLGDSALYLCASSNGQGRGETQYFGPGTRLLVL.